This T cell receptor (beta chain) is from a study of shared clonotypes between healthy human individuals. Clones were read by immunoSEQ multiplex PCR, and TCRdb kept only the in-frame ones, dropping some. The sample lists 2 million to 2.5 million clones; 95% were seen once. General observations from the study: Generation probabilities were higher for clonotypes shared across all four sorted-subset donors than for unshared ones.

Details on this clone: Its antigen is unidentified.

Adults of Caucasian background living in Nashville, Tennessee made up all donors. Material for sequencing was naive CD4+ T cells sorted from blood. The subset was: CD45RA+ positively selected. The clonotype comes from a man between 18 and 29 years old in good health.

CDR3 sequence reads: CATREANTGELFF. For the CDR3, the DNA is TGTGCCACCAGGGAGGCTAACACCGGGGAGCTGTTTTTT. The chain joins TRBV6-5 to TRBJ2-2, with D tentatively TRBD2 (6 bases). Germline CDR1 MNHEY, CDR2 SVGAGI. The CDR3 runs to 13 residues. Trimming pared 10 bases from V and 2 bases from J, leaving 11 bases between.